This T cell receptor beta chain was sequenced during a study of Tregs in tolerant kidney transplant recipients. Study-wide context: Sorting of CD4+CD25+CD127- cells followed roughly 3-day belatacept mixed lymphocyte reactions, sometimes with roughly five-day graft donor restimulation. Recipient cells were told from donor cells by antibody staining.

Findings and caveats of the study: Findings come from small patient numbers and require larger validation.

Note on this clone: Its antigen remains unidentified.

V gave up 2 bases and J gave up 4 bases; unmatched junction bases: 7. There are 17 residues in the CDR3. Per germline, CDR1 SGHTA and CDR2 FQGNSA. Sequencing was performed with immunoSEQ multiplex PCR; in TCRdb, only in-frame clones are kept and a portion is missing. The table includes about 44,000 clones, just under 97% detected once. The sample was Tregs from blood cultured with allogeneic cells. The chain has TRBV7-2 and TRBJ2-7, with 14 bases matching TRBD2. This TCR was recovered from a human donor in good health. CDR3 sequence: CASSLRGLAGARYEQYF. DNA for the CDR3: TGTGCCAGCAGCTTAAGGGGACTAGCGGGGGCAAGATACGAGCAGTACTTC. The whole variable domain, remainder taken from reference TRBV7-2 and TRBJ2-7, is GAGVSQSPSNKVTEKGKDVELRCDPISGHTALYWYRQSLGQGLEFLIYFQGNSAPDKSGLPSDRFSAERTGGSVSTLTIQRTQQEDSAVYLCASSLRGLAGARYEQYFGPGTRLTVT.